The 20 T cell receptor beta chains presented below share a single source sample, sequenced in a study of T-cell memory formation after mild COVID-19. TCRdb re-called the 5' RACE reads with MiXCR, one entry per CDR3 protein. The table lists about 130,000 distinct CDR3 sequences, about 5.9% of them singletons. Sequencing was carried out using PBMCs or a T cell subset sorted from them (not recorded which). All receptors come from an adult woman who had mild COVID-19 (a few samples of this study predate the infection). Cell type and time point are not known.

This chain joins TRBV24-1 and TRBJ2-1; D is ambiguous. Germline values: CDR1 KGHDR, CDR2 SFDVKD. This CDR3 spans 16 amino acids. V shed 3 bases and J shed 4 bases, with 15 bases lying between them. Here the CDR3 reads CATSDTPRVQYNEQFF. The CDR3 DNA follows: TGTGCCACCAGTGATACACCGAGAGTTCAGTACAATGAGCAGTTCTTC.

In its sample, this clonotype was seen many times. This chain links TRBV11-2 with TRBJ2-1, with D maybe TRBD2 (6 bases). The CDR3 covers 16 residues. The V and J ends lost 2 bases and 2 bases respectively, with 13 bases between them. The V gene's germline CDR1 is SGHAT and CDR2 FQNNGV. The CDR3 sequence: CASSLIAGSPYNEQFF. CDR3 nucleotides: TGTGCCAGCAGCTTAATTGCGGGGAGTCCCTACAATGAGCAGTTCTTC.

V usage is TRBV5-6 and J usage is TRBJ2-2; 9 bases are shared with TRBD2. The CDR3 has 17 residues. Per germline, CDR1 SGHDT and CDR2 YYEEEE. J lost 0 bases, V lost 1 base, and 4 bases had no gene match. CDR3 amino acids: CASSLMTSGANTGELFF. The CDR3 DNA reads as TGTGCCAGCAGCTTGATGACTAGCGGAGCGAACACCGGGGAGCTGTTTTTT.

This clonotype occurred many times. V usage is TRBV20-1 and J usage is TRBJ1-2; 7 bases match TRBD1. V gave up 3 bases and J gave up 8 bases; unmatched junction bases: 9. The germline CDR1 and CDR2 sequences are DFQATT and SNEGSKA (reference sequence). CDR3 length: 13 residues. The CDR3 DNA follows: TGCAGTGCTAGGGGACAGATCCGAGGGGGCTACACCTTC. Residues: CSARGQIRGGYTF.

The chain has TRBV10-3 and TRBJ2-2; D gene uncertain. The CDR3 has 16 residues. V was trimmed by 8 bases and J by 0 bases, leaving 16 bases between them. CDR1 is ENHRY, CDR2 SYGVKD, per germline. CDR3 loop: CAIPISVETNTGELFF. The CDR3 region has the DNA TGTGCCATCCCCATCTCTGTGGAGACGAACACCGGGGAGCTGTTTTTT.

The sample holds a few counts of this clonotype. V gene TRBV10-2 combines with J gene TRBJ2-7, with D unresolved. In germline, CDR1 is WSHSY, CDR2 SAAADI. The CDR3 has 13 residues. The germline V and J ends were trimmed by 3 bases and 4 bases, with 10 bases remaining between them. CDR3 DNA: TGCGCCAGCAGTGACCTTAGCCCGTACGAGCAGTACTTC. Protein: CASSDLSPYEQYF.

This clonotype was seen at least ten times. The genes are TRBV5-1 and TRBJ2-6; D tentatively reads TRBD1 or TRBD2 (5 bases each). CDR1 and CDR2 from the germline V gene are SGHRS and YFSETQ. V dropped 1 base and J dropped 0 bases, with 8 bases sitting between them. There are 16 residues in the CDR3. The DNA of the CDR3 is TGCGCCAGCAGCTTGCGGGGCGGCTCTGGGGCCAACGTCCTGACTTTC. Translating it yields CASSLRGGSGANVLTF.

A few counts support this clonotype. This chain joins TRBV6-5 and TRBJ1-5, with 11 nucleotides matching TRBD1. The junction had 5 bases not matched to a gene; V was cut back by 6 bases and J by 7 bases. This CDR3 comprises 14 residues. Germline-derived CDR1 and CDR2 are MNHEY and SVGAGI. The CDR3 region is CASRRTGGGQPQHF. The CDR3 bases are TGTGCCAGCAGGCGGACAGGGGGCGGGCAGCCCCAGCATTTT.

This clonotype occurred many times. Its ends do not fully match the called genes, so a read error is possible. The chain combines TRBV7-7 with TRBJ2-5, with 9 bases aligning to TRBD2. The germline V gene encodes CDR1 SSHAT and CDR2 FNYEAQ (reference sequence). CDR3 size: 15 residues. CDR3 loop: CASSPTSGSFKTQYF. In nucleotides, the CDR3 is TGTGCTAGCAGCCCGACTAGCGGTAGCTTCAAGACGCAGTACTTC.

This clonotype was recorded many times. The chain recombines TRBV6-7 with TRBJ2-5; 9 bases map to TRBD2. TRBV6-7 is given ORF status, its function remaining uncertain. The V and J ends lost 0 bases and 4 bases, in that order; junction bases with no gene match: 3. This CDR3 has 15 amino acids. This chain's CDR3 is CASSYSGGRVETQYF. The CDR3 region has the DNA TGTGCCAGCAGTTACTCTGGCGGGAGGGTAGAGACCCAGTACTTC.

This sequence joins TRBV7-2 and TRBJ2-2; unclear D gene. Germline assignment: CDR1 SGHTA and CDR2 FQGNSA. Trimming took off 3 bases at V and 2 bases at J, with 10 bases between the two ends. This CDR3 region has 15 residues. CDR3 DNA: TGTGCCAGCAGCTTTATCCAGGTCAACACCGGGGAGCTGTTTTTT. It codes for CASSFIQVNTGELFF.

This clonotype was counted between two and nine times. This chain links TRBV14 with TRBJ1-1; D perhaps matches TRBD1 (5 bases). Looked up from germline, CDR1 is SGHDN and CDR2 is FVKESK. The CDR3 runs to 13 residues. The germline V and J ends were trimmed by 5 bases and 4 bases, with 11 bases remaining between them. The CDR3 loop reads CASSVIRATEAFF. The CDR3 region has the DNA TGTGCCAGCAGCGTTATCAGGGCCACTGAAGCTTTCTTT.

The V call is TRBV18, the J call TRBJ2-7; possibly TRBD1 for D (5 bases). This CDR3 has 12 amino acids. CDR1 and CDR2 from the germline V gene are KGHSH and LQKENI. V shed 5 bases and J shed 6 bases, with 11 bases lying between them. The CDR3 loop is CASSMKGVEQYF. The CDR3 nucleotides are TGTGCCAGCTCAATGAAAGGGGTCGAGCAGTACTTC.

The chain employs TRBV7-8 and TRBJ2-7; tentatively, D is TRBD2 (6 bases). V lost 9 bases and J 0 bases, leaving 21 bases between the germline ends. The CDR3 has 16 residues. CDR1 and CDR2 (germline): SGHVS, FQNEAQ. The CDR3: CARSKQEGFSSYEQYF. The CDR3 region has the DNA TGTGCCAGATCAAAACAGGAGGGTTTTAGCTCCTACGAGCAGTACTTC.

In this sample, this clonotype turned up once. This chain uses TRBV7-2 with TRBJ2-1, with 10 bases that match TRBD1. Unmatched junction bases numbered 19, after V lost 1 base and J lost 7 bases. Germline CDR1 SGHTA, CDR2 FQGNSA. This CDR3 comprises 20 residues. The CDR3 nucleotides are TGTGCCAGCAGCTTAGACGCAGTCAGGGGGACAGGGGCCCGAAGGAATGAGCAGTTCTTC. Translation: CASSLDAVRGTGARRNEQFF.

In this sample, this clonotype turned up a few times. The V and J genes are TRBV6-4 and TRBJ1-1; D remains unclear. CDR3 length equals 15 residues. In germline, CDR1 is MRHNA, CDR2 SNTAGT. The germline V and J ends were trimmed by 4 bases and 0 bases, with 12 bases remaining between them. The CDR3 DNA follows: TGTGCCAGCAGTGCAACAACCGGGATGAACACTGAAGCTTTCTTT. Translated, it gives CASSATTGMNTEAFF.

This clonotype was counted at least ten times. Sequence at one end of the junction differs from germline and may be a read error. The DNA for the CDR3 is TGTGCCAGCAGTCACTCAACGGGAGAAGTGAGCTATGGCTACACCTTC. It translates to CASSHSTGEVSYGYTF. The chain combines TRBV6-2 or TRBV6-3 with TRBJ1-2; the D is unclear. The germline V gene encodes CDR1 MNHEY and CDR2 SVGEGT. This CDR3 contains 16 residues.

This clonotype has a count of ten or more. The CDR3 here is CATGGSGSVAKNIQYF. The CDR3 DNA reads as TGTGCCACAGGGGGTAGCGGGAGTGTCGCCAAAAACATTCAGTACTTC. The gene calls are TRBV6-2 or TRBV6-3 and TRBJ2-4; 9 bases align to TRBD2. With V trimmed by 10 bases and J by 1 base, 11 bases remained unmatched. This CDR3 is built from 16 residues. Germline V gene sequence: CDR1 MNHEY, CDR2 SVGEGT.

This clonotype was seen ten or more times. This chain links TRBV5-1 with TRBJ2-1; 7 bases agree with TRBD2. The CDR3 contains 14 residues. J lost 6 bases, V lost 3 bases, and 6 bases had no gene match. The V gene's germline CDR1 is SGHRS and CDR2 YFSETQ. The CDR3 DNA sequence: TGCGCCAGCAGCTCCGGAGGGGAGGGCAATGAGCAGTTCTTC. As protein: CASSSGGEGNEQFF.

V and J are TRBV27 and TRBJ2-7, with D possibly TRBD1 on 5 matching bases. Germline loops: CDR1 MNHEY, CDR2 SMNVEV (reference sequence). V was shortened by 2 bases and J by 2 bases, with 13 bases between the two germline ends. The CDR3 consists of 15 residues. The CDR3, as DNA: TGTGCCAGCAGTTTAGGCGCGTCAGGGACCTACGAGCAGTACTTC. Translated, it gives CASSLGASGTYEQYF.